The rows below give T cell receptor beta chains drawn from one sample of a study of blood T cell repertoires in COVID-19. Here immunoSEQ multiplex PCR was the method, and the copy in TCRdb shows in-frame clones only, minus some. The repertoire holds some 35,000 clones, with approximately 88% as singletons. Sample: peripheral blood. Source of these receptors: a man aged 55 to 70 with active COVID-19. CDR3s include the opening cysteine and the closing phenylalanine or tryptophan. The D gene is left open where the match is weak. Clone size, where shown, is once, few, many, or a class for clones that have expanded.

D gene	V gene	clone size	J gene	CDR3 DNA	CDR3 protein
.	TRBV5-5	.	TRBJ2-7	TGTGCCAGCAGCCTCCTGGGGGGAACGTCGGGCGAGCAGTACTTC	CASSLLGGTSGEQYF
.	TRBV5-1	.	TRBJ2-1	TGCGCCAGCAGCTTGCAGGGGCGTTGGAACAATGAGCAGTTCTTC	CASSLQGRWNNEQFF
TRBD1	TRBV6-5	.	TRBJ2-2	TGTGCCAGCAGTTTCAACAGGGGAAACACCGGGGAGCTGTTTTTT	CASSFNRGNTGELFF
TRBD2	TRBV27	.	TRBJ2-1	TGTGCCAGCAGCCGGGGGACTAGCGGATACAATGAGCAGTTCTTC	CASSRGTSGYNEQFF
TRBD2	TRBV5-1	.	TRBJ2-3	TGCGCCAGCAGCCCGTCACTAGCGGGACCCGTGACAGATACGCAGTATTTT	CASSPSLAGPVTDTQYF
TRBD1	TRBV7-9	.	TRBJ1-4	TGTGCCAGCAGCTTGAGACGGGACAGCGAAAAACTGTTTTTT	CASSLRRDSEKLFF
TRBD1	TRBV5-1	.	TRBJ1-1	TGCGCCAGCAGCTTTGATACAGGGGGAGGTACTGAAGCTTTCTTT	CASSFDTGGGTEAFF
TRBD1	TRBV19	.	TRBJ2-7	TGTGCCAGTAAGACCGGACAGGGGTCCTACGAGCAGTACTTC	CASKTGQGSYEQYF
.	TRBV6-5	.	TRBJ2-4	TGTGCCAGCAGGGAGCGGGTGCTAGCCAAAAACATTCAGTACTTC	CASRERVLAKNIQYF
TRBD2	TRBV14	.	TRBJ2-7	TGTGCCAGCAGCCCCTTTGCGGGAGATGGCGTGGAGCAGTACTTC	CASSPFAGDGVEQYF
.	TRBV7-2	.	TRBJ2-5	TGTGCCAGCAGCTTAATGACAACCGAAGAGACCCAGTACTTC	CASSLMTTEETQYF
TRBD1	TRBV28	.	TRBJ2-2	TGTGCCAGCAGCCCCATTTTCCGGGACAGGGTGATATACACCGGGGAGCTGTTTTTT	CASSPIFRDRVIYTGELFF
.	TRBV18	.	TRBJ1-1	TGTGCCAGCTCACCAGAAACGACGGGGACTGAAGCTTTCTTT	CASSPETTGTEAFF
.	TRBV11-2	.	TRBJ2-7	TGTGCCAGCAGCTTAGGTATGGGGCAGATTTCCCACGAGCAGTACTTC	CASSLGMGQISHEQYF
.	TRBV6-5	.	TRBJ1-1	TGTGCCAGCAGTCCGCGACAAATCCGGACTGAAGCTTTCTTT	CASSPRQIRTEAFF
TRBD2	TRBV10-1	.	TRBJ2-1	TGCGCCAGCAGTGAGTCGAGTCTAGCGGGACTCTTAGAGGGGTGGAATGAGCAGTTCTTC	CASSESSLAGLLEGWNEQFF
.	TRBV3-1/TRBV3-2	.	TRBJ2-7	TGTGCCAGCAGCCGACGGGGGAGTCAGGGCTACGAGCAGTACTTC	CASSRRGSQGYEQYF
TRBD2	TRBV3-1/TRBV3-2	.	TRBJ2-5	TGTGCCAGCAGCCCACGGACTAGCGCGGGGGGAGAGACCCAGTACTTC	CASSPRTSAGGETQYF
TRBD1	TRBV6-1	.	TRBJ1-1	TGTGCCAGCAGTGAACAGGGGGAGAACACTGAAGCTTTCTTT	CASSEQGENTEAFF
TRBD1	TRBV19	.	TRBJ2-3	TGTGCCAGTAGGGACAGGGGTCGAACAGATACGCAGTATTTT	CASRDRGRTDTQYF
.	TRBV6-1	.	TRBJ1-1	TGTGCCAGCAGTGAACAGTGGAACACTGAAGCTTTCTTT	CASSEQWNTEAFF
.	TRBV27	.	TRBJ2-4	TGTGCCAGCAGTACCTTGACAGGAGTCCTAGCCAAAAACATTCAGTACTTC	CASSTLTGVLAKNIQYF
TRBD2	TRBV18	.	TRBJ2-1	TGTGCCAGCTCACCACCAACTAGCGGGAGGGCTGAGCAGTTCTTC	CASSPPTSGRAEQFF
TRBD2	TRBV6-1	.	TRBJ2-7	TGTGCCAGCAGTGATGGCGGGAGTTTCGAGCAGTACTTC	CASSDGGSFEQYF
.	TRBV4-1	.	TRBJ2-7	TGCGCCAGCAGGGCCCGGGACACCCTCCCTATGGAGCAGTACTTC	CASRARDTLPMEQYF
TRBD1	TRBV19	.	TRBJ2-5	TGTGCCAGTAATTCTCCGGGACAGGGGGCTCGAGAGACCCAGTACTTC	CASNSPGQGARETQYF
TRBD2	TRBV27	.	TRBJ2-7	TGTGCCAGCAGTCCATTAGCGGGAGGAGCCTACGAGCAGTACTTC	CASSPLAGGAYEQYF
.	TRBV3-1/TRBV3-2	.	TRBJ2-2	TGTGCCAGCAGCCAAGAATGGTTTGTGGAGGGGAAGACCGGGGAGCTGTTTTTT	CASSQEWFVEGKTGELFF
TRBD1	TRBV9	.	TRBJ1-3	TGTGCCAGCAGCGGGAGGACAGGCTCTGGAAACACCATATATTTT	CASSGRTGSGNTIYF
.	TRBV6-6	.	TRBJ1-4	TGTGCCACGCACGGACTGAGAAATGAAAAACTGTTTTTT	CATHGLRNEKLFF
.	TRBV27	once	TRBJ1-3	TGTGCCAGCAGTCCCCACAGGTCCTCTGGAAACACCATATATTTT	CASSPHRSSGNTIYF
TRBD2	TRBV10-3	.	TRBJ2-7	TGTGCCATCGGGGAAGGGACGGGAGGGCGGTACGAGCAGTACTTC	CAIGEGTGGRYEQYF
TRBD1	TRBV5-1	.	TRBJ1-3	TGCGCCAGCAGCTTGGTCCCAGGGGGAAACTCTGGAAACACCATATATTTT	CASSLVPGGNSGNTIYF
TRBD2	TRBV24-1	.	TRBJ2-1	TGTGCCACCAGTGATCCTAGCGGGAGTGGTAATGAGCAGTTCTTC	CATSDPSGSGNEQFF
TRBD1	TRBV27	few	TRBJ1-5	TGTGCCAGCAGTTCTCAGGGGGAGTTTCAGCCCCAGCATTTT	CASSSQGEFQPQHF
.	TRBV5-3	.	TRBJ2-3	TGTGCCAGAAGCTGTAGTGGAGCCTATACGCAGTATTTT	CARSCSGAYTQYF
.	TRBV30	.	TRBJ1-2	TGTGCCTGGTCAAAGGGAGTTAACTATGGCTACACCTTC	CAWSKGVNYGYTF
.	TRBV4-1	.	TRBJ1-1	TGCGCCAGCAGCCAAGATCAGGGGAACACTGAAGCTTTCTTT	CASSQDQGNTEAFF
TRBD1	TRBV7-8	.	TRBJ1-3	TGTGCCAGCAGTTTAGTGGACAGGGGACAATATTTT	CASSLVDRGQYF
.	TRBV25-1	.	TRBJ2-6	TGTGCCAGCAGCGAGGTGGGGGGCTCTGGGGCCAACGTCCTGACTTTC	CASSEVGGSGANVLTF
.	TRBV12-3/TRBV12-4	.	TRBJ2-7	TGTGCCAGCAGTTACGGGAGCGAGACCGAGCAGTACTTC	CASSYGSETEQYF
TRBD2	TRBV18	once	TRBJ2-7	TGTGCCAGCTCACCGCAAGCCGTACTAGCGGGAGGGGGAGACGAGCAGTACTTC	CASSPQAVLAGGGDEQYF
.	TRBV14	.	TRBJ2-5	TGTGCCAGCAGCCAAGCCGGGACTCCGGTAGGGACCCAGTACTTC	CASSQAGTPVGTQYF
TRBD1	TRBV18	.	TRBJ2-1	TGTGCCAGCTCACTGCAGGGGGTTATCTCCTACAATGAGCAGTTCTTC	CASSLQGVISYNEQFF
.	TRBV27	.	TRBJ2-3	TGTGCCAGCAGTTTATTGGGGGCCAGCGCACCAGATACGCAGTATTTT	CASSLLGASAPDTQYF
.	TRBV3-1/TRBV3-2	.	TRBJ2-5	TGTGCCAGCAGCCAAGGACACAACCAAGAGACCCAGTACTTC	CASSQGHNQETQYF
.	TRBV10-2	.	TRBJ2-2	TGCGCCAGCGGGTCGAACCAGGTTCCCGGGGAGCTGTTTTTT	CASGSNQVPGELFF
TRBD1	TRBV28	.	TRBJ1-2	TGTGCCAGCAACAGGGGGCGGGCCTATGGCTACACCTTC	CASNRGRAYGYTF
TRBD1	TRBV2	.	TRBJ2-7	TGTGCCAGCACTCCGCGCGAGGGGGCCAGGGCTCGGGAGCAGTACTTC	CASTPREGARAREQYF
TRBD1	TRBV19	.	TRBJ2-7	TGTGCCAGTAGTATGGTCAACAGGGGGCAATACGAGCAGTACTTC	CASSMVNRGQYEQYF